This T cell receptor (beta chain) was found in a study of T cell responses to AZD1222 COVID-19 vaccine. Study-wide findings and caveats: Spike as a whole was targeted by vaccine-associated CD4 TCRs, dominant at 160-218 and 743-854. Among the donors, most were white British and more were female, and clonal diversity was possibly underestimated. Unmutated variant regions reportedly attract nearly half of all spike-specific TCRs.

CDR3 length: 16 amino acids. V lost 6 bases, J lost 7 bases, and 13 bases stayed unmatched. The germline gives CDR1 SGDLS, CDR2 YYNGEE. The repertoire was sequenced with immunoSEQ multiplex PCR; TCRdb's copy has only in-frame clones and lacks some. The sample has about 140,000 clones; roughly nine tenths are singletons. To note about this clone: Its target is not known.

The receptor was isolated from an adult who received the AZD1222 COVID-19 vaccine. The specimen was peripheral blood, collected 28 days after the second AZD1222 dose. This rearrangement joins TRBV9 to TRBJ2-2; 9 bases align to TRBD2. CDR3 sequence: CASTSAGGPEGGELFF. CDR3 nucleotide sequence: TGTGCCAGCACCTCGGCGGGAGGGCCAGAGGGCGGGGAGCTGTTTTTT.